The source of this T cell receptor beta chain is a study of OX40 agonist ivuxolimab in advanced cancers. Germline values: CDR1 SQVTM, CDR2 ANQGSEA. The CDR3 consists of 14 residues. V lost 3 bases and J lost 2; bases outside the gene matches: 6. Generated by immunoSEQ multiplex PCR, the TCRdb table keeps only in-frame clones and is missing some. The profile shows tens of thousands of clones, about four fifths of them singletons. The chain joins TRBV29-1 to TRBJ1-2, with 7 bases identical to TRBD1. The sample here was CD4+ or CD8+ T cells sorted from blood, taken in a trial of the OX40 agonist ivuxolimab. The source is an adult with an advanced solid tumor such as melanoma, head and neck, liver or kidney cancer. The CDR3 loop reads CSVEPPGQNYGYTF. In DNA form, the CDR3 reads TGCAGCGTTGAGCCTCCGGGACAGAACTATGGCTACACCTTC.